This TCR beta chain was found in a study of T cell changes during pregnancy in multiple sclerosis. Using immunoSEQ multiplex PCR, the repertoire was profiled, and TCRdb retains in-frame clones only, with some absent. The sample yields 65,000 to 80,000 clones, about 92% seen once. V shed 7 bases and J shed 5 bases, with 17 bases lying between them. The germline gives CDR1 SQVTM, CDR2 ANQGSEA. This CDR3 region has 14 residues. This receptor was identified in a female donor with multiple sclerosis, enrolled in a pregnancy study. Sequences were derived from peripheral blood, sampled in the second trimester of pregnancy. The chain carries TRBV29-1 and TRBJ2-2; the D gene is possibly TRBD2 (7 bases). The CDR3 here is CSALQGLQTGELFF. In DNA, the CDR3 is TGCAGCGCTTTACAGGGACTACAAACCGGGGAGCTGTTTTTT.